This T cell receptor beta chain was captured in a study of T cell responses to AZD1222 COVID-19 vaccine. As for the study in general: Second-dose recipients at about 4 or about 12 weeks were treated as one pooled group. Study findings and constraints: Among vaccine-associated CD4 TCRs, coverage spanned spike, with dominance at 160-218 and 743-854. White British ancestry dominated among donors, who included more females, and clonal diversity was possibly underestimated. There were repertoire samples only from the period after the peak T cell response.

This clone was detected only once. The antigen is not known. CDR3 length: 16 amino acids. V shed 0 bases and J shed 1 base, with 11 bases lying between them. The germline V gene encodes CDR1 MGHDK and CDR2 SYGVNS. Here immunoSEQ multiplex PCR was the method, and the copy in TCRdb shows in-frame clones only, minus some. In the table there are roughly 150,000 clones, roughly nine tenths of which are singletons. The specimen was peripheral blood, collected on day 0 of AZD1222 vaccination. The receptor was isolated from an adult in good health. The chain uses TRBV25-1 and TRBJ2-3; D is unresolved. The CDR3: CASSEYGASGTDTQYF. In DNA form, the CDR3 reads TGTGCCAGCAGTGAATACGGAGCCTCGGGCACAGATACGCAGTATTTT.